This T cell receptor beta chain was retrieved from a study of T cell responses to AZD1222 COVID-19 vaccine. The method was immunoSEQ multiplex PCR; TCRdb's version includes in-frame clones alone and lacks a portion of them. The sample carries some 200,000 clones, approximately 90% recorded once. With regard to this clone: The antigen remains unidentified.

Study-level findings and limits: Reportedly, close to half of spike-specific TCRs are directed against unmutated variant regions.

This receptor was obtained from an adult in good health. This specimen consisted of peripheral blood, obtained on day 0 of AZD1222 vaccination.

The CDR3 region is CAISEYRVYGYTF. The CDR3 DNA is TGTGCCATCAGTGAGTACCGAGTCTATGGCTACACCTTC. The chain carries TRBV10-3 and TRBJ1-2, with no clear D. Germline CDR1 reads ENHRY; CDR2 reads SYGVKD. V shed 1 base and J shed 4 bases, with 7 bases lying between them. The CDR3 is made up of 13 amino acids.